Shown below are 13 T cell receptor beta chains from a single sample sequenced in a study of T cell repertoires in cytomegalovirus infection. From the reads, TCRdb called clonotypes with MiXCR, one entry per CDR3 protein. The table lists roughly 250,000 distinct CDR3 sequences, 9% to 15% of them singletons. Material for sequencing was PBMCs. These receptors were collected from a human donor in good health (CMV status not recorded). Some clones in this sample may be carry-over from other donors' samples.

The gene calls are TRBV20-1 and TRBJ2-4, with TRBD2 matching over 8 bases. V dropped 0 bases and J dropped 3; count of bases not matched to a gene: 7. Germline V lookup: CDR1 DFQATT, CDR2 SNEGSKA (reference sequence). CDR3 size: 16 residues. CDR3 amino acids: CSARDWREADKNIQYF. In DNA, the CDR3 is TGCAGTGCTAGAGATTGGCGGGAGGCCGACAAAAACATTCAGTACTTC.

This clonotype was seen ten or more times. The chain carries TRBV5-1 and TRBJ2-1; tentative D call: TRBD2 (5 bases). V dropped 6 bases and J dropped 7 bases, with 17 bases sitting between them. The germline V gene encodes CDR1 SGHRS and CDR2 YFSETQ. The CDR3 is made up of 14 amino acids. Written as DNA, the CDR3 is TGCGCCAGCAAAGATACCCCCGGCGGGAATGAGCAGTTCTTC. It specifies CASKDTPGGNEQFF.

The V and J genes are TRBV7-9 and TRBJ1-2; D gene uncertain. This CDR3 contains 13 residues. V gave up 5 bases and J gave up 4 bases, with 11 bases separating them. The V gene's germline CDR1 is SEHNR and CDR2 FQNEAQ (reference sequence). In DNA form, the CDR3 reads TGTGCCAGCAGCCCAAACCTCGTCTATGGCTACACCTTC. Protein product: CASSPNLVYGYTF.

In this sample, this clonotype turned up a few times. V gene TRBV19 combines with J gene TRBJ2-3, with D uncertain. Per the germline V gene, CDR1 is LNHDA and CDR2 is SQIVND (reference sequence). The CDR3 totals 15 residues. The germline V and J ends were trimmed by 7 bases and 1 base, with 15 bases remaining between them. DNA of the CDR3: TGTGCCAGTACCATAGGGTCCGAAGGCACAGATACGCAGTATTTT. Translating gives CASTIGSEGTDTQYF. Full variable domain (rest looked up from reference TRBV19 and TRBJ2-3): DGGITQSPKYLFRKEGQNVTLSCEQNLNHDAMYWYRQDPGQGLRLIYYSQIVNDFQKGDIAEGYSVSREKKESFPLTVTSAQKNPTAFYLCASTIGSEGTDTQYFGPGTRLTVL.

J is TRBJ2-7 and V is TRBV29-1, with 10 nucleotides matching TRBD2. Trimming cost V 7 bases and J 3 bases; bases outside gene matches: 3. The CDR3 consists of 12 residues. From germline, CDR1 is SQVTM and CDR2 ANQGSEA. For the CDR3, the DNA is TGCAGCGCCAGACTAGCGGGCTACGAGCAGTACTTC. Translated, it gives CSARLAGYEQYF.

This clonotype was detected many times. V and J are TRBV6-2 or TRBV6-3 and TRBJ2-7; TRBD1 agrees at 7 bases. Germline assignment: CDR1 MNHEY and CDR2 SVGEGT. Germline trimming cut 6 bases from V and 6 bases from J; bases unmatched to any gene: 5. The CDR3 extends over 12 amino acids. DNA for the CDR3: TGTGCCAGCAGAGGGGGCCCAGGCGAGCAGTACTTC. This translates into CASRGGPGEQYF.

The sample holds many counts of this clonotype. V and J are TRBV12-5 and TRBJ1-6; perhaps TRBD1 as D (5 bases). CDR3 size: 15 residues. The germline V gene has CDR1 LGHNT and CDR2 FRNRAP. Trimming stripped 4 bases from V and 9 bases from J, with 16 bases between. The DNA of the CDR3 is TGTGCTAGTGGTTACGAACGGGACCGAATTTCACCCCTCCACTTT. It translates to CASGYERDRISPLHF.

This rearrangement joins TRBV7-2 to TRBJ2-4, with 9 bases identical to TRBD2. CDR3 length: 20 residues. V trimming: 1 base; J trimming: 0 bases; junction bases outside the gene matches: 13. Germline CDR1 and CDR2: SGHTA and FQGNSA. CDR3 nucleotides: TGTGCCAGCAGCTTAGGAGATGTATGGCGGGGGGGCCTAGCCAAAAACATTCAGTACTTC. Residues: CASSLGDVWRGGLAKNIQYF.

This clonotype has ten or more counts. V and J are TRBV7-2 and TRBJ1-5; D gene ambiguous. The CDR3 loop spans 16 amino acids. Between the trimmed V and J ends, which lost 0 bases and 0 bases, there was a span of 9 bases. The V gene's germline CDR1 is SGHTA and CDR2 FQGNSA. CDR3 protein: CASSLALTYSNQPQHF. Here the CDR3 DNA reads TGTGCCAGCAGCTTAGCGCTGACATATAGCAATCAGCCCCAGCATTTT. Full variable domain (missing parts from reference TRBV7-2 and TRBJ1-5): GAGVSQSPSNKVTEKGKDVELRCDPISGHTALYWYRQSLGQGLEFLIYFQGNSAPDKSGLPSDRFSAERTGGSVSTLTIQRTQQEDSAVYLCASSLALTYSNQPQHFGDGTRLSIL.

The J gene is TRBJ2-1, the V gene TRBV11-2, with D unclear. This CDR3 has 11 amino acids. Germline CDR1 SGHAT, CDR2 FQNNGV. Trimming shortened V by 5 bases and J by 4 bases, and 3 bases separated the two germline ends. The CDR3 protein is CASSGYNEQFF. Here the CDR3 DNA reads TGTGCCAGCAGCGGGTACAATGAGCAGTTCTTC.

This clonotype has a handful of counts. This may arise from a read error, as a much more abundant clone is one base away. This chain links TRBV5-4 with TRBJ1-1; D not certain. The CDR3 loop spans 13 amino acids. The V gene's germline CDR1 is SGHNT and CDR2 YYREEE (reference sequence). Trimming left V 4 bases short and J 1 base short, with 8 bases between. The CDR3 loop reads CASSPWGNTEAFF. CDR3 nucleotide sequence: TGTGCCAGCAGCCCGTGGGGGAACACTGAAGCTTTCTTT.

This clonotype has a handful of counts. The rearrangement joins TRBV29-1 to TRBJ2-5, with a tentative D call TRBD2 (7 bases). CDR3 length: 12 residues. Germline values: CDR1 SQVTM, CDR2 ANQGSEA. The CDR3 DNA sequence: TGCACTTCCCGGGGGGCCATGGAGACCCAGTACTTC. Translation: CTSRGAMETQYF.

This clonotype was seen at least ten times. This rearrangement joins TRBV6-1 to TRBJ2-5; tentatively, D is TRBD1 (5 bases). In germline, CDR1 is MNHNS, CDR2 SASEGT. The CDR3 loop spans 15 amino acids. The ends were cut back, 0 bases at V and 4 bases at J, with 12 bases in the middle. The CDR3 DNA reads TGTGCCAGCAGTGAAGCGCAGGCAGGGCGAGAGACCCAGTACTTC. Translating gives CASSEAQAGRETQYF.